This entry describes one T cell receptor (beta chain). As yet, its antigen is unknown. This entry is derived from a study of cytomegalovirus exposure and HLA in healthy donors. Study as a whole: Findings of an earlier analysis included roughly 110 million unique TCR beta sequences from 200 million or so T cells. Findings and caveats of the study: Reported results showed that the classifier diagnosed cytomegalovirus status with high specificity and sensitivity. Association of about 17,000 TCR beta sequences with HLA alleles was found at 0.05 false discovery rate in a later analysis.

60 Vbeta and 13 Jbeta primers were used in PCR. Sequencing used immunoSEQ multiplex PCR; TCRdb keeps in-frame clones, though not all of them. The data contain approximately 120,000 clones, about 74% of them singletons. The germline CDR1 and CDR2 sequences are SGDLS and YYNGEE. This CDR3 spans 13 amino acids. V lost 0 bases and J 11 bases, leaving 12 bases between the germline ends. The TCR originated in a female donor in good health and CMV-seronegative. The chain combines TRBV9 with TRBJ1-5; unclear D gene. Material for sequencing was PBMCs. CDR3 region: CASSVEPRGSQHF. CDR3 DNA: TGTGCCAGCAGCGTAGAACCCAGAGGGTCCCAGCATTTT.